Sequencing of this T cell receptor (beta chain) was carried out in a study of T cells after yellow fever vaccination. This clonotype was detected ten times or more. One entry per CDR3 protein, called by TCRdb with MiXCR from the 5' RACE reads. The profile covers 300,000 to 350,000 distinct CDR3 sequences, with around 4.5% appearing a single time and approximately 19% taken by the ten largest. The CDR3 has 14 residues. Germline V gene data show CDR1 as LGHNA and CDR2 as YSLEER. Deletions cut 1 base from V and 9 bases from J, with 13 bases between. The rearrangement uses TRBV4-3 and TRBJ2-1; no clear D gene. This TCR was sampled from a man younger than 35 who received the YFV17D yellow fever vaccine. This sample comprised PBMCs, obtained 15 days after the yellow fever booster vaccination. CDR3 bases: TGCGCCAGCAGCCAAGCTCAAGCTCCTGCTGAGCAGTTCTTC. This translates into CASSQAQAPAEQFF.